This passage covers 3 T cell receptor beta chains from one sample sequenced in a study of neoadjuvant anti-PD-1 for oral cavity cancer. The method was immunoSEQ multiplex PCR; TCRdb's version includes in-frame clones alone and lacks a portion of them. Among some 9,400 clones, 60% to 75% were seen once, and the ten largest hold approximately 4%. The time point: after neoadjuvant nivolumab, at surgical resection. This material consisted of PBMCs, taken after nivolumab (anti-PD-1) treatment. The receptors stem from a person between 40 and 85 years old with oral cavity squamous cell carcinoma.

CDR3 bases: TGCGCCAGCAGCCCAGGGGGCACAGAGACCCAGTACTTC. It is translated as CASSPGGTETQYF. The J gene is TRBJ2-5, the V gene TRBV5-1; 8 bases fit TRBD1. In germline, CDR1 is SGHRS, CDR2 YFSETQ. Trimming took 4 bases from V and 4 from J; bases not matched to a gene: 3. This CDR3 has 13 residues.

The chain has TRBV5-1 and TRBJ2-5; D gene ambiguous. Trimming removed 2 bases at V and 5 bases at J, with 10 bases between. Per the germline V gene, CDR1 is SGHRS and CDR2 is YFSETQ. The CDR3 has 13 residues. Here the CDR3 reads CASSLTGLETQYF. As DNA, the CDR3 is TGCGCCAGCAGCTTAACGGGTCTGGAGACCCAGTACTTC.

The rearrangement uses TRBV10-1 and TRBJ2-4, with D possibly being TRBD1 (6 bases). V gave up 3 bases and J gave up 0 bases, with 12 bases separating them. CDR1 and CDR2 from the germline V gene are WNHNN and SYGVQD (reference sequence). This CDR3 is 16 amino acids long. The CDR3 DNA reads as TGCGCCAGCAGTGATCCAGGGGAACGAGCCAAAAACATTCAGTACTTC. Protein sequence: CASSDPGERAKNIQYF.